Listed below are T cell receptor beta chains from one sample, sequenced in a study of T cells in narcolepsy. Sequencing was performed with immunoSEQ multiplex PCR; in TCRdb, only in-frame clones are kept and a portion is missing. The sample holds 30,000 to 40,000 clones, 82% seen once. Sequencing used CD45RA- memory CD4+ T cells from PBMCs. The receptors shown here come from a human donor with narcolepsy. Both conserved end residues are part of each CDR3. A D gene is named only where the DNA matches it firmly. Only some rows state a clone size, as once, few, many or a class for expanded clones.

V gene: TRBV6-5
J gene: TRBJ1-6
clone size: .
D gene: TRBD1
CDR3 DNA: TGTGCCAGCTTACAGGGGATCACTTCACCCCTCCACTTT
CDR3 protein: CASLQGITSPLHF

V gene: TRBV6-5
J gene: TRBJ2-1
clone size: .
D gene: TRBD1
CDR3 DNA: TGTGCCAGCTACTGGACCGCCGGGACAGCTCAGTTCTTC
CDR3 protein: CASYWTAGTAQFF

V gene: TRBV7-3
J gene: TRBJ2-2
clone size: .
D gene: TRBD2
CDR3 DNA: TGTGCCAGCAGCCCCGGGGGGGTGGACACCGGGGAGCTGTTTTTT
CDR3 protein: CASSPGGVDTGELFF

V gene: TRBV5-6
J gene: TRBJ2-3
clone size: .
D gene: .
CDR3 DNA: TGTGCCAGCAGCAGGACGGGATACACAGATACGCAGTATTTT
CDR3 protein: CASSRTGYTDTQYF

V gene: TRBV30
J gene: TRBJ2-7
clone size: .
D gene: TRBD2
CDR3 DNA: TGTGCCTATAAAATTAGCGGGAGGGCCTACGAGCAGTACTTC
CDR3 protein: CAYKISGRAYEQYF

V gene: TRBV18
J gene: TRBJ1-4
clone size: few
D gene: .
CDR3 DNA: TGTGCCAGCTCACCAAGGAGGGGTATTGAAAAACTGTTTTTT
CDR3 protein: CASSPRRGIEKLFF

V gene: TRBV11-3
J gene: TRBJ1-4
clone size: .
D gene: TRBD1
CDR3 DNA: TGTGCCAGCAGCAAGACCGGGACAGGGAATGAAAAACTGTTTTTT
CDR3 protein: CASSKTGTGNEKLFF

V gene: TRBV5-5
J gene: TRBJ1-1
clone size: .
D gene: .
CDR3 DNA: TGTGCCAGCAGCGTCCAGGGCCCTGAAGCTTTCTTT
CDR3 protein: CASSVQGPEAFF

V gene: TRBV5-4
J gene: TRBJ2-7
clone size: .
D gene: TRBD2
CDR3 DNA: TGTGCCAGCAGCCTCCGTCTAGCGGGCGATCCTTCCGAGCAGTACTTC
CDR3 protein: CASSLRLAGDPSEQYF

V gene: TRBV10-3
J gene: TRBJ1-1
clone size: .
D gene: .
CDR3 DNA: TGTGCCATCACTAATCCCACTGGTGAAGCTTTCTTT
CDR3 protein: CAITNPTGEAFF

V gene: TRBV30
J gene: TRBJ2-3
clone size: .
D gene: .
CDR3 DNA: TGTGCCTGGGGGCCCCCGAGCGTTACAGATACGCAGTATTTT
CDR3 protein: CAWGPPSVTDTQYF

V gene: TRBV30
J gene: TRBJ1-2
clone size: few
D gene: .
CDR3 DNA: TGTGCCTGGAGTGGTCTTTACGGGAACACCTTC
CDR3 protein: CAWSGLYGNTF

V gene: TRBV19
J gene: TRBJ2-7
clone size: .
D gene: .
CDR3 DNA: TGTGCCAGTAGTATTGAGGGGAATTACGAGCAGTACTTC
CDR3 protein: CASSIEGNYEQYF

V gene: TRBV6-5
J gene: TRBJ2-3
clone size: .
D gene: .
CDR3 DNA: TGTGCCAGCAGTTACTCGATCTCCCCGGGAACAGATACGCAGTATTTT
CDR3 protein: CASSYSISPGTDTQYF

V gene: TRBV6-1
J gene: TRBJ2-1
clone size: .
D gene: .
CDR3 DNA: TGTGCCAGCAGTCCCCGACAGGTCAATGAGCAGTTCTTC
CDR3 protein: CASSPRQVNEQFF

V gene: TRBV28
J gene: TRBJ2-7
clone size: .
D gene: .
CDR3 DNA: TGTGCCAGCAGTGCGCCCCTTAGGGGCCCCTCCTACGAGCAGTACTTC
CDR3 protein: CASSAPLRGPSYEQYF

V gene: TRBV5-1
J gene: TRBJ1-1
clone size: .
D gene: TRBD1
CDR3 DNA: TGCGCCAGCAGCTTTGGACAGGAGAACACTGAAGCTTTCTTT
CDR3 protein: CASSFGQENTEAFF

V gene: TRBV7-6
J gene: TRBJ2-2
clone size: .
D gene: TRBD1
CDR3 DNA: TGTGCCAGCAGCTCCTGGACAGGAAAAGCCGGGGAGCTGTTTTTT
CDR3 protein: CASSSWTGKAGELFF

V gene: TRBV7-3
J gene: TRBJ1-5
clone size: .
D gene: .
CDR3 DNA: TGTGCCAGAGGATGTCAATATAGCAATCAGCCCCAGCATTTT
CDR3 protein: CARGCQYSNQPQHF

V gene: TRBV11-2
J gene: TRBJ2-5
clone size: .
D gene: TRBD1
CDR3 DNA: TGTGCCAGCAGCCGTTGGCAGGGACCGGGACAGGGGGAAGAGACCCAGTACTTC
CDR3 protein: CASSRWQGPGQGEETQYF

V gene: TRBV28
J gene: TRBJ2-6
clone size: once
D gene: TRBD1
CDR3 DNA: TGTGCCAGCAGTTTCGTACAGGGGCGAGGGGCCAACGTCCTGACTTTC
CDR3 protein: CASSFVQGRGANVLTF

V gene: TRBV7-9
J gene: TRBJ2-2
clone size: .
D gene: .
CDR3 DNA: TGTGCCAGCAGCTTACCGGGGGAGCTGTTTTTT
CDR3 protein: CASSLPGELFF

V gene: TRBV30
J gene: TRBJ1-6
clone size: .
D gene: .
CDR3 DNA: TGTGCTTGGTCCGGGAGTAATTCACCCCTCCACTTT
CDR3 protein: CAWSGSNSPLHF

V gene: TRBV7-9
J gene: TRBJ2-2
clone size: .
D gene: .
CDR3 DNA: TGTGCCAGCAGCAACCCCACCGCAGAAAGGACCGGGGAGCTGTTTTTT
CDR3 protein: CASSNPTAERTGELFF

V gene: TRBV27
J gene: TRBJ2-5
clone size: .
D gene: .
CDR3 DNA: TGTGCCAGCAGGCCCTGGAGGGGCCAAGAGACCCAGTACTTC
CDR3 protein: CASRPWRGQETQYF

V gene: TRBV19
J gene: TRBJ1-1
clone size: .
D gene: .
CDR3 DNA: TGTGCCAGTAGGATATCACAGGGTCGGGTCACTGAAGCTTTCTTT
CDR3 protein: CASRISQGRVTEAFF

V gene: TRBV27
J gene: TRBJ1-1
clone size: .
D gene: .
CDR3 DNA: TGTGCCAGCAGTTTAAAAGGAGGACAGTTTGAAGCTTTCTTT
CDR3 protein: CASSLKGGQFEAFF

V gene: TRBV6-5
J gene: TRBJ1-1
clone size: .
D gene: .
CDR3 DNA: TGTGCCAGCGCAGGGAGTTCTGAAGCTTTCTTT
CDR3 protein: CASAGSSEAFF

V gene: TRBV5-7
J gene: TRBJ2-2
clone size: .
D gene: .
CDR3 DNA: TGTGCCACGACGAGGTTTGGAAACACCGGGGAGCTGTTTTTT
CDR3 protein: CATTRFGNTGELFF

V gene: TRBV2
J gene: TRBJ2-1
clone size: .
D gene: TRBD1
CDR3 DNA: TGTGCCAGCAGTGCGGAGGCAGGGGGCAATGAGCAGTTCTTC
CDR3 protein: CASSAEAGGNEQFF

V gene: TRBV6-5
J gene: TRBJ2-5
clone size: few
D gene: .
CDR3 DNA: TGTGCCAGCAGTTACGGGGGTGGGGAGACCCAGTACTTC
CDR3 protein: CASSYGGGETQYF

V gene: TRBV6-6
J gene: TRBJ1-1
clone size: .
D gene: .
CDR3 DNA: TGTGCCAGCAGCGACGGTGGGGTAAGAGCTTTCTTT
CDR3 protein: CASSDGGVRAFF

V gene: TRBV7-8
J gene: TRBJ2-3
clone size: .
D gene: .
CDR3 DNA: TGTGCCAGCAGCTTTGGTACCGCCTATATGGCAGATACGCAGTATTTT
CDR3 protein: CASSFGTAYMADTQYF

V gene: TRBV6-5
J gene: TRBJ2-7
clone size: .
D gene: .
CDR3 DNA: TGTGCCAGCACGCGAATACAGGGCTACGAGCAGTACTTC
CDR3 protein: CASTRIQGYEQYF

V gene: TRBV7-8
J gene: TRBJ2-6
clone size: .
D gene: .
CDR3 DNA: TGTGCCAGCAGCTTATTATCATCTGGGGCCAACGTCCTGACTTTC
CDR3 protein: CASSLLSSGANVLTF

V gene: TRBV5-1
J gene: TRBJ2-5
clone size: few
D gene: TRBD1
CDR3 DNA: TGCGCCAGCAGCTCGACAGGGGTTTGGGAGACCCAGTACTTC
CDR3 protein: CASSSTGVWETQYF

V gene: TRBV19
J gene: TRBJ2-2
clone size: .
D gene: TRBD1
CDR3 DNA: TGTGCCAGTAGTTCACAGGGGGACGGCGCCGGGGAGCTGTTTTTT
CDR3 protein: CASSSQGDGAGELFF

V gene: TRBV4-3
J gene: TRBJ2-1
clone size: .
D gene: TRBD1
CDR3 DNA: TGCGCCAGCAGCCAAGCCGGGACAGGGGTTCGAGGTGAGCAGTTCTTC
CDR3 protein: CASSQAGTGVRGEQFF

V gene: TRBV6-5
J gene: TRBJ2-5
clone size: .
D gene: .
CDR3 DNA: TGTGCCAGGCTTTGGTTTCAAGAGACCCAGTACTTC
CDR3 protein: CARLWFQETQYF

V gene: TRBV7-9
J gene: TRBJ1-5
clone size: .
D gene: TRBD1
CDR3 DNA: TGTGCCAGCAGCGAGACAGGGTATAGCAATCAGCCCCAGCATTTT
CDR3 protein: CASSETGYSNQPQHF

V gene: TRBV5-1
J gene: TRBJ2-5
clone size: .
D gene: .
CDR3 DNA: TGCGCCAGCAGCTCGGGGGGCATCGAGGAGACCCAGTACTTC
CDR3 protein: CASSSGGIEETQYF

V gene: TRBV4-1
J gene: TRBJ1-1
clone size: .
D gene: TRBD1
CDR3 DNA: TGCGCCAGCAGGCCAGGGGGCTCTGGATGGGGCACTGAAGCTTTCTTT
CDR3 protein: CASRPGGSGWGTEAFF

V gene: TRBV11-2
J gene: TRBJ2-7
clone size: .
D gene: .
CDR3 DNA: TGTGCCAGCAGCCAGGCTCAGGGGATCTACGAGCAGTACTTC
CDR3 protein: CASSQAQGIYEQYF

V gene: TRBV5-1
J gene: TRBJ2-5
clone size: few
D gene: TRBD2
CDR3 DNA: TGCGCCAGCAGCTTGGGGCTAGCGGGGGTGAATGGGGAGACCCAGTACTTC
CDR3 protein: CASSLGLAGVNGETQYF

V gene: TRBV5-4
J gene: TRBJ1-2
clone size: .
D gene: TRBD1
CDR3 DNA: TGTGCCAGCAGCCCAGAAACGACAGGGATGAGGCTCAACTATGGCTACACCTTC
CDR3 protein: CASSPETTGMRLNYGYTF

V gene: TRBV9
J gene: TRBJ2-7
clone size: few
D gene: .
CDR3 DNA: TGTGCCAGCAGCCCCACCCCCCGGGCCTTCCTCTGCTACGAGCAGTACTTC
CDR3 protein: CASSPTPRAFLCYEQYF

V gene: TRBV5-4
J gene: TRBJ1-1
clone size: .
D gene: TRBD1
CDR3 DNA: TGTGCCAGCAGCTTACAGGGGGTTGGCACTGAAGCTTTCTTT
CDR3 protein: CASSLQGVGTEAFF

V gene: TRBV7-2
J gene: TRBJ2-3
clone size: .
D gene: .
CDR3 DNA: .
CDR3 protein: CASILVATSTDTQYF

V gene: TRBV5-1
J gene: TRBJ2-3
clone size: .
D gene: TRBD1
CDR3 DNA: TGCGCCAGCAGCTGGGGGGACAGGAAAACAGATACGCAGTATTTT
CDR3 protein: CASSWGDRKTDTQYF

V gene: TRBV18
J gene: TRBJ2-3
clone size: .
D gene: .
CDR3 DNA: TGTGCCAGCTCGACCGGGAGCACAGATACGCAGTATTTT
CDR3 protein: CASSTGSTDTQYF

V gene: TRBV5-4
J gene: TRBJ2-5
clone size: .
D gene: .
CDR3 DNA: TGTGCCAGCACCGAAGAGCGGAGTCAAGAGACCCAGTACTTC
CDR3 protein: CASTEERSQETQYF

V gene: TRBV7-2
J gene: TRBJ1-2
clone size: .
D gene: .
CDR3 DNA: TGTGCCAGCAGCTTAAATTCTCCGCCCTATGGCTACACCTTC
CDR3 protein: CASSLNSPPYGYTF

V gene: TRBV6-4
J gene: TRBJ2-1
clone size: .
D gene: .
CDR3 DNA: TGTGCCAGCAGTCCGACCGGGTGGGGCTCCTACAATGAGCAGTTCTTC
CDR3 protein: CASSPTGWGSYNEQFF

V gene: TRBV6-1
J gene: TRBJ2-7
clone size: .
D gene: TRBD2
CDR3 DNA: TGTGCCAGCAGTGCTCTAGCGGGAGGAAAGTACGAGCAGTACTTC
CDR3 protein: CASSALAGGKYEQYF